This T cell receptor (beta chain) was sequenced during a study of chronic HIV infection and antiretroviral therapy. This clonotype was seen at least ten times. TCRdb processed the 5' RACE reads anew with MiXCR; each CDR3 protein has one entry. The sample contains tens of thousands of distinct CDR3 sequences, around 9% of which appear only once. The length of the CDR3 is 12 residues. The V segment lost 5 bases and the J segment 17 bases; nucleotides outside the gene matches: 11. Germline loops: CDR1 SEHNR, CDR2 FQNEAQ (reference sequence). This sequence originates from an adult who had HIV and had not received antiretroviral therapy, or was an uninfected healthy control (not recorded which). V usage is TRBV7-9 and J usage is TRBJ1-4; 7 positions match TRBD1. The specimen was peripheral blood. The CDR3 spells CASSTDRPPDFF. The CDR3 nucleotides are TGTGCCAGCAGCACGGACAGGCCGCCGGATTTTTTT.